This TCR beta chain was identified during a study of T cells in Graves' hyperthyroidism and ophthalmopathy. This clonotype occurred many times. Unmatched junction bases numbered 17, after V lost 2 bases and J lost 0 bases. The CDR3 totals 21 residues. Orbital computed tomography, thyroid ultrasound, serum thyroxine and TRAb, and clinical symptoms together informed the diagnoses. TCR beta CDR3 regions were amplified from RNA. In the first-round RT-PCR of the TCR CDR3, the HTBI primer set was used. Each CDR3 protein is one row after TCRdb ran MiXCR on the multiplex PCR reads. The repertoire holds about 640,000 distinct CDR3 sequences, with more than 12% as singletons.

Sequencing was done on a sample of blood. This TCR was recovered from a woman aged 45-65 years with Graves' ophthalmopathy. The genes are TRBV12-3 or TRBV12-4 and TRBJ2-4; 9 positions agree with TRBD2. CDR3 coding DNA: TGTGCCAGCAGTTTATCTGAGGCAGCTCTAGCGGGACGTCTAGCCAAAAACATTCAGTACTTC. It yields the protein CASSLSEAALAGRLAKNIQYF.